These T cell receptor beta chains were read from a single sample in a study of blood T cell repertoires in COVID-19. The repertoire was sequenced with immunoSEQ multiplex PCR; TCRdb's copy has only in-frame clones and lacks some. The sample includes about 270,000 clones, more than 75% of them seen just once. Sample: peripheral blood. The origin of the receptors is a woman aged 55-70 years who had recovered from COVID-19. CDR3s include the opening cysteine and the closing phenylalanine or tryptophan. The order of the fields is V gene, D gene, J gene, clone size, CDR3 DNA, CDR3 protein. The D gene is left open where the match is weak. For some rows the clone size is stated as once, few or many, or as a class when expanded; others skip it.

V: TRBV15; D: TRBD2; J: TRBJ2-3; size: many; DNA: TGTGCCACCAGCAGAGATGAGCGGACTAGCGGGGCCTTT; CDR3: CATSRDERTSGAF
V: TRBV29-1; D: TRBD1; J: TRBJ1-1; size: .; DNA: TGCAGCGTTGAACCCAGGGGGCGGAACACTGAAGCTTTCTTT; CDR3: CSVEPRGRNTEAFF
V: TRBV19; D: TRBD1; J: TRBJ2-7; size: .; DNA: TGTGCCAGCCAGTCACAGGGGGCCCACGAGCAGTACTTC; CDR3: CASQSQGAHEQYF
V: TRBV10-1; D: .; J: TRBJ2-7; size: many; DNA: TGCGCCAGCAGGTGGACACGTAAGCCCTACGAGCAGTACTTC; CDR3: CASRWTRKPYEQYF
V: TRBV7-3; D: TRBD1; J: TRBJ2-3; size: .; DNA: TGTGCCAGCAGTCGACAGGGAACGAGCACAGATACGCAGTATTTT; CDR3: CASSRQGTSTDTQYF
V: TRBV27; D: TRBD2; J: TRBJ2-3; size: .; DNA: TGTGCCAGCAGTTATCGCGCCGGGACTAGCCCCACAGATACGCAGTATTTT; CDR3: CASSYRAGTSPTDTQYF
V: TRBV5-4; D: TRBD1; J: TRBJ2-1; size: once; DNA: TGTGCCAGCAGCCCTTGGACGGGACAGGGGAGCAATGAGCAGTTCTTC; CDR3: CASSPWTGQGSNEQFF
V: TRBV7-9; D: .; J: TRBJ1-4; size: .; DNA: TGTGCCAGCAGCTTACGCACAGAAAAACTGTTTTTT; CDR3: CASSLRTEKLFF
V: TRBV25-1; D: .; J: TRBJ1-1; size: .; DNA: TGTGCCAGCAGTGAAAGTTTAGGGGTGGGAGCTTTCTTT; CDR3: CASSESLGVGAFF
V: TRBV18; D: .; J: TRBJ2-1; size: .; DNA: TGTGCCAGCTCACCTACCACAGGAGGGCCCTACAATGAGCAGTTCTTC; CDR3: CASSPTTGGPYNEQFF
V: TRBV28; D: .; J: TRBJ2-7; size: .; DNA: TGTGCCAGCAGTTTAGGGGGCAGCGCCTACGAGCAGTACTTC; CDR3: CASSLGGSAYEQYF
V: TRBV10-3; D: .; J: TRBJ1-6; size: .; DNA: TGTGCCATCAGTGAGGTGAGATCACCCCTCCACTTT; CDR3: CAISEVRSPLHF
V: TRBV6-5; D: TRBD2; J: TRBJ2-5; size: .; DNA: TGTGCCAGCAGAAAGGGACTAGCGTATAAAGAGACCCAGTACTTC; CDR3: CASRKGLAYKETQYF
V: TRBV28; D: TRBD1; J: TRBJ2-3; size: .; DNA: TGTGCCACCGGCAGGACAGGGAGGTTCAGGGATACGCAGTATTTT; CDR3: CATGRTGRFRDTQYF
V: TRBV14; D: TRBD2; J: TRBJ2-5; size: .; DNA: TGTGCCAGCAGCCGGGGTAGTCTAGCGGGGTGGTACCAAGAGACCCAGTACTTC; CDR3: CASSRGSLAGWYQETQYF
V: TRBV23-1; D: .; J: TRBJ2-7; size: .; DNA: TGCGCCAGCAGTCCGGGGACATACTACGAGCAGTACTTC; CDR3: CASSPGTYYEQYF
V: TRBV27; D: TRBD2; J: TRBJ2-2; size: .; DNA: TGTGCCAGCAGTCTAGCGGGGGTTAACACCGGGGAGCTGTTTTTT; CDR3: CASSLAGVNTGELFF
V: TRBV7-9; D: TRBD1; J: TRBJ1-2; size: .; DNA: TGTGCCAGCAGCTTCGTGACAGGGGGGAACTATGGCTACACCTTC; CDR3: CASSFVTGGNYGYTF
V: TRBV27; D: TRBD1; J: TRBJ2-2; size: .; DNA: TGTGCCAGCAGGAGTATTCAGGGGGCCGGGGAGCTGTTTTTT; CDR3: CASRSIQGAGELFF
V: TRBV7-2; D: .; J: TRBJ1-1; size: many; DNA: TGTGCCAGCAGCCGCCCGGGAAGGGTAAGAGGTACTGAAGCTTTCTTT; CDR3: CASSRPGRVRGTEAFF
V: TRBV7-6; D: .; J: TRBJ2-1; size: .; DNA: TGTGCCAGCAGCCCAACAGGGAACTACAATGAGCAGTTCTTC; CDR3: CASSPTGNYNEQFF
V: TRBV7-2; D: TRBD2; J: TRBJ2-5; size: once; DNA: TGTGCCAGCAGCTTGAGCGGGGGGGACCTCCAAGAGACCCAGTACTTC; CDR3: CASSLSGGDLQETQYF
V: TRBV20-1; D: .; J: TRBJ1-4; size: .; DNA: TGCAGTCTCTCTGGAGGGGAAAAACTGTTTTTT; CDR3: CSLSGGEKLFF
V: TRBV19; D: TRBD1; J: TRBJ1-3; size: few; DNA: TGTGCCAGTAGGTTGACAGGGGGAAACACCATATATTTT; CDR3: CASRLTGGNTIYF
V: TRBV7-3; D: .; J: TRBJ2-3; size: .; DNA: TGTGCCAGCAGCCCCATCGCGAACAGGGCGCAGTATTTT; CDR3: CASSPIANRAQYF
V: TRBV11-2; D: TRBD1; J: TRBJ2-7; size: once; DNA: TGTGCCAGCAGCTTTGGGGTACAGGGGTCCTACTCCTACGAGCAGTACTTC; CDR3: CASSFGVQGSYSYEQYF
V: TRBV7-2; D: TRBD1; J: TRBJ2-7; size: .; DNA: TGTGCCAGCAGCTTAGAGAGGACAGGGGTCGAGCAGTACTTC; CDR3: CASSLERTGVEQYF
V: TRBV5-6; D: TRBD1; J: TRBJ1-1; size: .; DNA: TGTGCCAGCAGCTGGGACAGGGGATTGGGCACTGAAGCTTTCTTT; CDR3: CASSWDRGLGTEAFF
V: TRBV20-1; D: .; J: TRBJ1-2; size: .; DNA: TGCAGTGCTCAGGGGAACTATGGCTACACCTTC; CDR3: CSAQGNYGYTF